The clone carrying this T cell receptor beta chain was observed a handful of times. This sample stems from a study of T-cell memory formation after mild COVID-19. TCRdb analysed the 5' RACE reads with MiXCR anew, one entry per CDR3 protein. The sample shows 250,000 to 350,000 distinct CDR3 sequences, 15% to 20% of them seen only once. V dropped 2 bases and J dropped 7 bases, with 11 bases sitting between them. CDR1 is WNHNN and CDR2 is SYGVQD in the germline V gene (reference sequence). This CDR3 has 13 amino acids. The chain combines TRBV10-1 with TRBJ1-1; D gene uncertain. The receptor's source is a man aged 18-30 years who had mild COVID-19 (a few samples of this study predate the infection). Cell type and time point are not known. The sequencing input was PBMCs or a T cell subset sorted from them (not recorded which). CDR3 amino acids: CASSEGITLEAFF. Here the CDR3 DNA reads TGCGCCAGCAGTGAGGGGATAACCCTTGAAGCTTTCTTT.